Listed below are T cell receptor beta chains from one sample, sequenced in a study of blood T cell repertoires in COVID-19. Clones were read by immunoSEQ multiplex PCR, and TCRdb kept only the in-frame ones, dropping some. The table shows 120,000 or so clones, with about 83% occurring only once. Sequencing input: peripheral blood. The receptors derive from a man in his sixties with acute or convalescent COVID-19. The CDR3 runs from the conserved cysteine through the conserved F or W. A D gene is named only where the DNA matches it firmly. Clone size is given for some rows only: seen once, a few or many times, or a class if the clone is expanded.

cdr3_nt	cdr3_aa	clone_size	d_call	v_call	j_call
TGCAGCGTCCAGGGGGGAAGGGCCACTGAAGCTTTCTTT	CSVQGGRATEAFF	many	TRBD1	TRBV29-1	TRBJ1-1
TGTGCCTGGGAAGGGACAGGGTATGAGAACACTGAAGCTTTCTTT	CAWEGTGYENTEAFF	-	TRBD1	TRBV30	TRBJ1-1
TGCAGCGTTGATTCGGGACAGGGGACCTACGAGCAGTACTTC	CSVDSGQGTYEQYF	-	TRBD1	TRBV29-1	TRBJ2-7
TGTGCCAGCAGTTCCCTCGGGGGGCGGTGGCAAGAGACCCAGTACTTC	CASSSLGGRWQETQYF	-	-	TRBV28	TRBJ2-5
TGCGCCAGCAGCTTGGCTCCGGCGGGTGAAGCTTTCTTT	CASSLAPAGEAFF	-	-	TRBV5-1	TRBJ1-1
TGTGCCAGCAGTCGTTATGGGGGACTAGCGGGGGATCAGACCCAGTACTTC	CASSRYGGLAGDQTQYF	-	TRBD2	TRBV27	TRBJ2-5
TGTGCCAGCAGGAGGGGGACAGGGTCTGGAAACACCATATATTTT	CASRRGTGSGNTIYF	-	TRBD1	TRBV2	TRBJ1-3
TGTGCCAGCAGCCAAGGCAGGGAAGATACGCAGTATTTT	CASSQGREDTQYF	-	-	TRBV4-2	TRBJ2-3
TGTGCCACTGGGTGGACAGGGGGCTACGAGCAGTACTTC	CATGWTGGYEQYF	-	TRBD1	TRBV6-5	TRBJ2-7
TGTGCCAGCAGCGCCGGGAACCGCTACGAGCAGTACTTC	CASSAGNRYEQYF	-	-	TRBV5-8	TRBJ2-7
TGTGCCAGTAAACTAGCGGGAGCCTACAATGAGCAGTTCTTC	CASKLAGAYNEQFF	-	TRBD2	TRBV19	TRBJ2-1
TGTGCCAGCAGTCCGCCAGTGGGGGGTAGCTCACCCCTCCACTTT	CASSPPVGGSSPLHF	-	-	TRBV28	TRBJ1-6
TGTGCCTGGAGCCAACTAGCGGGTCGGGATACGCAGTATTTT	CAWSQLAGRDTQYF	-	TRBD2	TRBV30	TRBJ2-3
TGTGCCAGCAGGTCGAGACAGGGAACAAATGAAAAACTGTTTTTT	CASRSRQGTNEKLFF	-	TRBD1	TRBV27	TRBJ1-4
TGTGCCAGCAGCGGCACAACGGGGGAAACCCAGTACTTC	CASSGTTGETQYF	-	-	TRBV5-4	TRBJ2-5
TGTGCCAGCAGTTGGGTCGTCCCGGGGCAGCCCCAGCATTTT	CASSWVVPGQPQHF	-	-	TRBV6-5	TRBJ1-5
TGCGCCAGCAGAAGGGGGGTTGGCGGGAGGCGGGAAGAGACCCAGTACTTC	CASRRGVGGRREETQYF	-	TRBD2	TRBV4-1	TRBJ2-5
TGTGCCAGCAAGACAGGGTATGGGCTAGCGAGTACTGAGCAGTTCTTC	CASKTGYGLASTEQFF	-	-	TRBV25-1	TRBJ2-1
TGTGCCAGCAGTCATAGGGCCGACTCAGGGAAACTGTTTTTT	CASSHRADSGKLFF	-	-	TRBV25-1	TRBJ1-4
TGTGCCAGCAGTCCGGGACAGGGCGGGACTGAAGCTTTCTTT	CASSPGQGGTEAFF	-	TRBD1	TRBV28	TRBJ1-1
TGTGCCAGTAGTATAGGGGGGGGACTTGAAGCTTTCTTT	CASSIGGGLEAFF	-	-	TRBV19	TRBJ1-1
TGTGCCAGCTCAAGAGCTGAGAGCACTGAAGCTTTCTTT	CASSRAESTEAFF	-	-	TRBV18	TRBJ1-1
TGTGCCAGCAGTCTAAGACAGAACTCTGGAAACACCATATATTTT	CASSLRQNSGNTIYF	-	-	TRBV28	TRBJ1-3
TGTGCCACCAGTGATTCCACTAGCGATCGAGGCACCGGGGAGCTGTTTTTT	CATSDSTSDRGTGELFF	-	TRBD2	TRBV24-1	TRBJ2-2
TGTGCCAGCAGCTTAACGATGGGACTTGGAGGCCCAGATACGCAGTATTTT	CASSLTMGLGGPDTQYF	-	-	TRBV7-3	TRBJ2-3
TGTGCCAGCAGTTTAATAGGACAGGGGTCGATGGGAACTAATGAAAAACTGTTTTTT	CASSLIGQGSMGTNEKLFF	-	TRBD1	TRBV28	TRBJ1-4
TGCGCCAGCAGCTTGGAGGTGGGGAGCTCTGGGGCCAACGTCCTGACTTTC	CASSLEVGSSGANVLTF	-	-	TRBV5-1	TRBJ2-6
TGTGCCAGCAGTGACCCTGGACAGGGCGTAGGGTCACCCCTCCACTTT	CASSDPGQGVGSPLHF	few	TRBD1	TRBV2	TRBJ1-6
TGTGCCAGCAGCTTAGCGGCAGGGGTCACCGGGGAGCTGTTTTTT	CASSLAAGVTGELFF	-	-	TRBV11-2	TRBJ2-2
TGTGCCAGCAGGACCGGGACAGGGGTATCAGGTTCCGCCGGGGAGCTGTTTTTT	CASRTGTGVSGSAGELFF	-	TRBD1	TRBV2	TRBJ2-2
TGTGCCAGCAGTTTACGGACAGCTCGCGAGCAGTACTTC	CASSLRTAREQYF	-	-	TRBV27	TRBJ2-7
TGTGCCAGCAGCCAATGGTTTCGGGGGGAAGCCTACGAGCAGTACTTC	CASSQWFRGEAYEQYF	-	TRBD2	TRBV11-3	TRBJ2-7
TGTGCCAGCAGGTATTCGACAGGTAGCAATCAGCCCCAGCATTTT	CASRYSTGSNQPQHF	-	-	TRBV2	TRBJ1-5
TGTGCCAGCACCGTAGCTCAGGAGGGGGGGAATCCCCAGCATTTT	CASTVAQEGGNPQHF	-	-	TRBV28	TRBJ1-5
TGTGCCAGCAGCCAATCAAGACCCGGGGTTGGCTACACCTTC	CASSQSRPGVGYTF	many	-	TRBV3-1/TRBV3-2	TRBJ1-2
TGTGCCAGCAACAGGGGTTCTCTAGCCAAAAACATTCAGTACTTC	CASNRGSLAKNIQYF	-	TRBD1	TRBV5-8	TRBJ2-4
TGCGCCAGCAGCTTGGGACAGGGTGGTTCACCCCTCCACTTT	CASSLGQGGSPLHF	-	TRBD1	TRBV5-1	TRBJ1-6
TGTGCCAGTAGGGACAGGGGGCGCGGGTATGGCTACACCTTC	CASRDRGRGYGYTF	-	TRBD1	TRBV19	TRBJ1-2
TGTGCCAGCAGCTCCCAGGGGGATGGCTACACCTTC	CASSSQGDGYTF	-	TRBD1	TRBV11-2	TRBJ1-2
TGCGCCAGCAGCTTAACTAGCCTAGCGAATGAGCAGTTCTTC	CASSLTSLANEQFF	-	-	TRBV5-1	TRBJ2-1
TGTGCCAGCAGAGGGAGCGAGGGCGAAGCTTTCTTT	CASRGSEGEAFF	-	-	TRBV2	TRBJ1-1
TGTGCCAGCAGTGAAGCGGAGTGGCTAGCTGGCAATGAGCAGTTCTTC	CASSEAEWLAGNEQFF	-	-	TRBV2	TRBJ2-1
TGTGCCAGCAGCAGCCCGGGACTAGCGGTGAGCTCCTACAATGAGCAGTTCTTC	CASSSPGLAVSSYNEQFF	once	TRBD2	TRBV5-4	TRBJ2-1
TGTGCCACCGCGACTAGCGGTAGGAGCTCCTACAATGAGCAGTTCTTC	CATATSGRSSYNEQFF	-	TRBD2	TRBV19	TRBJ2-1
TGTGCCAGCAGACCGGGACATAGCTCCTACGAGCAGTACTTC	CASRPGHSSYEQYF	-	-	TRBV6-5	TRBJ2-7
TGTGCCAGCAGTCACTCACCTTACAATGAGCAGTTCTTC	CASSHSPYNEQFF	-	-	TRBV3-1/TRBV3-2	TRBJ2-1
TGTGCCAGCAGCCGACAGGGGGCAGCCGGGGAGCTGTTTTTT	CASSRQGAAGELFF	-	TRBD1	TRBV3-1/TRBV3-2	TRBJ2-2
TGTGCCAGCCGTATTCAGGGGTTGGCTGAAGCTTTCTTT	CASRIQGLAEAFF	-	-	TRBV2	TRBJ1-1
TGTGCCACCCGGGACACCAATGAAAAACTGTTTTTT	CATRDTNEKLFF	-	-	TRBV2	TRBJ1-4
TGTGCCAGCGATATTGGGGGGGGATACTATGGCTACACCTTC	CASDIGGGYYGYTF	-	-	TRBV28	TRBJ1-2
TGTGCCAGCAGACCTAGCGGTTACAATGAGCAGTTCTTC	CASRPSGYNEQFF	-	TRBD2	TRBV28	TRBJ2-1
TGTGCCAGCAGCTTCACAGGGGCCAACAATCAGCCCCAGCATTTT	CASSFTGANNQPQHF	-	TRBD1	TRBV28	TRBJ1-5
TGTGCCACCAGTGTCGACAGGTACAATGAGCAGTTCTTC	CATSVDRYNEQFF	-	-	TRBV24-1	TRBJ2-1
TGTGCCAGCAGTCCCCCGGTGGCAGGGATTAACAATGAGCAGTTCTTC	CASSPPVAGINNEQFF	-	-	TRBV27	TRBJ2-1
TGTGCCAGCAGCCCTTCGGGCACCGGGGAGCTGTTTTTT	CASSPSGTGELFF	-	-	TRBV6-4	TRBJ2-2
TGCGCCAGCAGCCAAGAGAACCAGGGGGGAGATACGCAGTATTTT	CASSQENQGGDTQYF	-	-	TRBV4-1	TRBJ2-3
TGTGCTAGTGGTACCGGCCCTAGCGGGAGGGAGACCCAGTACTTC	CASGTGPSGRETQYF	-	TRBD2	TRBV12-5	TRBJ2-5